This TCR beta chain appears in the sequencing data of a study of response to subunit inactivated influenza vaccine. Each CDR3 protein gets one entry after TCRdb re-called the RT-PCR reads with MiXCR. This sample has 650,000 to 850,000 distinct CDR3 sequences, with approximately 15% found just once. This clonotype showed up just a few times. The antigen remains unidentified. General study results and limits: With each seasonal influenza vaccination, the authors suggested, few new T cells are recruited.

The ends were cut back, 3 bases at V and 3 bases at J, with 15 bases in the middle. CDR1 is MDHEN, CDR2 SYDVKM, per germline. The CDR3 loop spans 16 amino acids. The source is a man in his fifties or sixties who received an inactivated influenza vaccine. The rearrangement uses TRBV28 and TRBJ1-5, with D possibly TRBD1 on 5 matching bases. The sample in question was PBMCs from blood, obtained roughly 2 weeks before vaccination. The CDR3, as DNA: TGTGCCAGCAGTTTTGTCGAGGGGTGGGTCAATCAGCCCCAGCATTTT. Protein product: CASSFVEGWVNQPQHF.